A single sample gave rise to the 29 T cell receptor beta chains below, sequenced in a study of T cells in narcolepsy. Assay: immunoSEQ multiplex PCR; the TCRdb copy retains only in-frame clones and omits some. The sample has tens of thousands of clones, 79% seen once. The sequencing input was CD45RA- memory CD4+ T cells from PBMCs. All receptors derive from a human donor with narcolepsy.

The rearrangement links TRBV6-5 to TRBJ1-5; 7 nucleotides match TRBD1. Germline assignment: CDR1 MNHEY and CDR2 SVGAGI. V lost 6 bases and J lost 7; bases outside the gene matches: 9. The CDR3 totals 14 residues. This CDR3 is CASRATGRGQPQHF. In nucleotides, the CDR3 is TGTGCCAGCAGGGCGACAGGGAGAGGGCAGCCCCAGCATTTT.

This chain links TRBV4-3 with TRBJ2-7; D gene ambiguous. V was cut by 0 bases and J by 1 base, with 7 bases left in between. The CDR3 loop spans 14 amino acids. In germline, CDR1 is LGHNA, CDR2 YSLEER. The CDR3 region has the DNA TGCGCCAGCAGCCAAGATAAGACTTCCTACGAGCAGTACTTC. Amino acids: CASSQDKTSYEQYF.

This chain connects TRBV19 to TRBJ2-7, with D maybe TRBD1 (6 bases). CDR3 length: 15 amino acids. Germline CDR1 and CDR2: LNHDA and SQIVND (reference sequence). Trimming took 9 bases from V and 6 from J, leaving 24 bases between them. The CDR3 reads CASKLDRSPLSEQYF. The CDR3 DNA reads TGTGCCAGCAAACTCGACAGGTCCCCATTGAGCGAGCAGTACTTC.

This rearrangement joins TRBV30 to TRBJ2-2; maybe TRBD2 (7 bases). Trimming left V 3 bases short and J 5 bases short, with 13 bases between. The CDR3 is 14 amino acids. Germline CDR1 GTSNPN, CDR2 SVGIG (reference sequence). CDR3 sequence: CAWRVKGGTGELFF. CDR3 in DNA: TGTGCCTGGAGGGTAAAGGGGGGGACCGGGGAGCTGTTTTTT.

CDR3 in amino acids: CASSLGRGGGSDTQYF. The CDR3 coding sequence is TGCGCCAGCAGCCTCGGACGGGGGGGTGGCTCAGATACGCAGTATTTT. The genes are TRBV5-1 and TRBJ2-3, with TRBD2 matching 8 bases. V was clipped by 4 bases and J by 4 bases; unmatched bases: 11. The CDR3 extends over 16 amino acids. Per the germline V gene, CDR1 is SGHRS and CDR2 is YFSETQ.

The genes are TRBV5-4 and TRBJ1-2; no clear D. The CDR3 contains 14 residues. Germline V gene lookup returns CDR1 SGHNT and CDR2 YYREEE (reference sequence). Deletions cut 4 bases from V and 4 bases from J, with 14 bases between. The CDR3 sequence: CASSTRTAAYGYTF. CDR3 nucleotide sequence: TGTGCCAGCAGCACCAGGACGGCAGCCTATGGCTACACCTTC.

This clone was seen a few times. The J gene is TRBJ2-7, the V gene TRBV29-1; the match to TRBD2 covers 11 bases. V lost 7 bases and J lost 2; bases outside the gene matches: 4. The CDR3 length is 13 residues. Germline V gene sequence: CDR1 SQVTM, CDR2 ANQGSEA. The CDR3 nucleotides read TGCAGCGCTGGGACTAGCGGAACCTACGAGCAGTACTTC. Protein: CSAGTSGTYEQYF.

The chain couples TRBV6-4 to TRBJ2-2; perhaps TRBD2 as D (5 bases). Germline assignment: CDR1 MRHNA and CDR2 SNTAGT. V was clipped by 8 bases and J by 3 bases, with 13 bases between them. The CDR3 extends over 14 amino acids. CDR3: CASSGYPDTGELFF. For the CDR3, the DNA is TGTGCCAGCTCGGGGTACCCGGACACCGGGGAGCTGTTTTTT.

The V and J genes are TRBV5-6 and TRBJ2-5; 9 nucleotides agree with TRBD1. The CDR3 runs 14 residues. The V gene end was trimmed by 4 bases and the J gene end by 5 bases; junction bases not matched to a gene: 6. The V gene's germline CDR1 is SGHDT and CDR2 YYEEEE. CDR3 region: CASSPTGGSETQYF. DNA of the CDR3: TGTGCCAGCAGCCCTACAGGGGGCAGTGAGACCCAGTACTTC.

The CDR3 is CATSRDSGGSVGTQYF. In DNA form, the CDR3 reads TGTGCCACCAGCAGAGATTCCGGCGGGAGTGTCGGTACGCAGTATTTT. The chain uses TRBV15 and TRBJ2-3; 7 nucleotides line up with TRBD2. Germline CDR1 LNHNV, CDR2 YYDKDF (reference sequence). With 0 bases clipped from V and 8 bases from J, the junction kept 11 bases outside the gene matches. The CDR3 contains 16 residues.

The CDR3 is CASSLGASDNNEQFF. DNA of the CDR3: TGTGCCAGCAGCTTAGGGGCTAGCGATAACAATGAGCAGTTCTTC. The chain carries TRBV7-7 and TRBJ2-1; a weak D match, TRBD2 (6 bases). Trimming removed 1 base at V and 5 bases at J, with 12 bases between. The CDR3 length is 15 residues. Germline assignment: CDR1 SSHAT and CDR2 FNYEAQ (reference sequence).

V is TRBV5-1 and J is TRBJ2-5; D uncertain. Trimming removed 0 bases from V and 3 bases from J, with 9 bases in between. CDR1 and CDR2 from the germline V gene are SGHRS and YFSETQ. The CDR3 sequence is 14 residues long. In DNA, the CDR3 is TGCGCCAGCAGCTTGGCAAGCCAGAAAGAGACCCAGTACTTC. Residues: CASSLASQKETQYF.

This sequence joins TRBV19 and TRBJ1-4, with 7 bases matching TRBD1. The CDR3 totals 15 residues. The germline V gene has CDR1 LNHDA and CDR2 SQIVND (reference sequence). Trimming at V came to 6 bases and at J to 7 bases, leaving 11 bases not matched to a gene. CDR3 in amino acids: CASRGRHRGSEKLFF. The CDR3 DNA is TGTGCCAGTAGGGGCCGCCACAGGGGTAGTGAAAAACTGTTTTTT.

The chain couples TRBV5-1 to TRBJ1-2, with 8 bases lining up with TRBD1. CDR1 and CDR2 (germline): SGHRS, YFSETQ. V trimming: 4 bases; J trimming: 4 bases; junction bases outside the gene matches: 6. This CDR3 region has 14 residues. CDR3 loop: CASSPGDRIYGYTF. The DNA of the CDR3 is TGCGCCAGCAGCCCGGGGGACAGGATCTATGGCTACACCTTC. Full variable domain (missing parts from reference TRBV5-1 and TRBJ1-2): KAGVTQTPRYLIKTRGQQVTLSCSPISGHRSVSWYQQTPGQGLQFLFEYFSETQRNKGNFPGRFSGRQFSNSRSEMNVSTLELGDSALYLCASSPGDRIYGYTFGSGTRLTVV.

The chain has TRBV19 and TRBJ2-2, with 11 bases fitting TRBD2. Trimming removed 6 bases from V and 7 bases from J; junction bases left unmatched: 13. This CDR3 is 17 amino acids long. Germline values: CDR1 LNHDA, CDR2 SQIVND (reference sequence). The CDR3 is CASSSLAGGSRGGELFF. DNA of the CDR3: TGTGCCAGTAGCTCCCTAGCGGGAGGCTCGCGTGGCGGGGAGCTGTTTTTT.

This clone was seen just once. The chain joins TRBV30 to TRBJ2-6; a weak D match, TRBD2 (6 bases). From germline, CDR1 is GTSNPN and CDR2 SVGIG (reference sequence). The CDR3 runs to 14 residues. V was shortened by 7 bases and J by 4 bases, with 14 bases between the two germline ends. DNA for the CDR3: TGTGCCTCACCGGGGGTGGCCGGGGCCAACGTCCTGACTTTC. This encodes CASPGVAGANVLTF.

The chain has TRBV18 and TRBJ2-7; D gene ambiguous. CDR1 and CDR2 from the germline V gene are KGHSH and LQKENI. CDR3 length equals 12 residues. V lost 9 bases to trimming and J lost 4 bases, with 13 bases between them. In nucleotides, the CDR3 is TGTGCCAGTACAAGGGATCTGTACGAGCAGTACTTC. It codes for CASTRDLYEQYF.

The V gene is TRBV7-6, the J gene TRBJ2-3; 14 bases fit TRBD2. Unmatched junction bases numbered 7, after V lost 5 bases and J lost 0 bases. CDR3 size: 18 residues. The germline CDR1 and CDR2 sequences are SGHVS and FNYEAQ. CDR3 nucleotide sequence: TGTGCCAGCAGCATAACCCGGACTAGCGGGAGGAGCACAGATACGCAGTATTTT. Translated: CASSITRTSGRSTDTQYF.

The sample holds one count of this clone. CDR3: CATSGGNLNTGELFF. The CDR3 DNA reads as TGTGCCACCAGCGGGGGGAACTTAAACACCGGGGAGCTGTTTTTT. The chain carries TRBV15 and TRBJ2-2; D possibly corresponds to TRBD2 (6 bases). This CDR3 comprises 15 residues. The germline gives CDR1 LNHNV, CDR2 YYDKDF (reference sequence). V shed 5 bases and J shed 2 bases, with 12 bases lying between them.

The chain carries TRBV10-2 and TRBJ1-5; D gene ambiguous. Germline CDR1 WSHSY, CDR2 SAAADI. The CDR3 loop spans 14 amino acids. V lost 4 bases to trimming and J lost 4 bases, with 11 bases between them. The CDR3 nucleotides are TGCGCCAGCAGTGTGGCAGCCTCAAATCAGCCCCAGCATTTT. This sequence encodes CASSVAASNQPQHF.

In this sample, this clone turned up once. The gene calls are TRBV6-1 and TRBJ1-2; weak D call: TRBD1 (6 bases). CDR1 is MNHNS and CDR2 is SASEGT in the germline V gene. The CDR3 covers 12 residues. Trimming removed 1 base at V and 7 bases at J, with 7 bases between. The CDR3 nucleotides read TGTGCCAGCAGTGAAGGGGGGCTTGGCTACACCTTC. Translating it yields CASSEGGLGYTF.

The genes are TRBV5-1 and TRBJ2-5; the D is unclear. Germline-derived CDR1 and CDR2 are SGHRS and YFSETQ. The length of the CDR3 is 14 residues. Trimming shortened V by 4 bases and J by 5 bases, and 15 bases separated the two germline ends. CDR3 loop: CASSRSPIGETQYF. For the CDR3, the DNA is TGCGCCAGCAGCCGTTCCCCGATAGGGGAGACCCAGTACTTC.

This clone has just a few counts. The V call is TRBV28, the J call TRBJ2-1, with D possibly called TRBD1 or TRBD2 (6 bases each). Trimming took 2 bases from V and 12 from J, leaving 20 bases between them. Germline V gives CDR1 MDHEN, CDR2 SYDVKM. CDR3 size: 15 residues. The CDR3: CASSLPNGGATRQFF. CDR3 bases: TGTGCCAGCAGTTTACCCAACGGGGGCGCTACTAGGCAGTTCTTC.

The rearrangement joins TRBV9 to TRBJ1-5; no reliable D call. CDR3 length equals 15 residues. From germline, CDR1 is SGDLS and CDR2 YYNGEE. The ends were cut back, 0 bases at V and 2 bases at J, with 9 bases in the middle. The CDR3 region has the DNA TGTGCCAGCAGCGTAGGGGTGGCGGGCAATCAGCCCCAGCATTTT. Encoded protein: CASSVGVAGNQPQHF.

The chain links TRBV29-1 to TRBJ2-1; 10 nucleotides match TRBD2. This CDR3 region has 12 residues. The germline V gene has CDR1 SQVTM and CDR2 ANQGSEA. V was clipped by 3 bases and J by 12 bases; unmatched bases: 5. CDR3 amino acids: CSVDQREGRQFF. The CDR3 region has the DNA TGCAGCGTTGATCAGCGGGAGGGCCGGCAGTTCTTC.

V and J are TRBV2 and TRBJ1-1, with D uncertain. V shed 6 bases and J shed 4 bases, with 12 bases lying between them. Germline lookup yields CDR1 SNHLY and CDR2 FYNNEI. CDR3 length: 13 residues. Here the CDR3 DNA reads TGTGCCAGCAGCAAAGGAAGGAGCACTGAAGCTTTCTTT. It encodes CASSKGRSTEAFF.

The CDR3 region has the DNA TGCAGCGTAGCTAGCGGGAGATCCCACAATGAGCAGTTCTTC. Translated: CSVASGRSHNEQFF. The rearrangement joins TRBV29-1 to TRBJ2-1; 10 bases are a match to TRBD2. Trimming cost V 6 bases and J 5 bases; bases outside gene matches: 7. The germline V gene has CDR1 SQVTM and CDR2 ANQGSEA. The CDR3 sequence is 14 residues long.

The chain combines TRBV28 with TRBJ2-5, with TRBD2 as a possible D gene (6 bases). The CDR3 contains 14 residues. The V gene lost 5 bases and the J gene lost 5 bases, with 15 bases spanning the gap. Germline V CDR1 and CDR2: MDHEN, SYDVKM. The CDR3 DNA follows: TGTGCCAGCAGTCCACGACTAGTCCGGGAGACCCAGTACTTC. It translates to CASSPRLVRETQYF.

V is TRBV5-5 and J is TRBJ1-5, with 9 bases identical to TRBD1. CDR3 length: 18 amino acids. Trimming cost V 4 bases and J 3 bases; bases outside gene matches: 14. Germline V lookup: CDR1 SGHKS, CDR2 YYEKEE (reference sequence). CDR3 sequence (DNA): TGTGCCAGCAGCCTCCGCTACCGGGACAGGGTCGTCAATCAGCCCCAGCATTTT. This encodes CASSLRYRDRVVNQPQHF.